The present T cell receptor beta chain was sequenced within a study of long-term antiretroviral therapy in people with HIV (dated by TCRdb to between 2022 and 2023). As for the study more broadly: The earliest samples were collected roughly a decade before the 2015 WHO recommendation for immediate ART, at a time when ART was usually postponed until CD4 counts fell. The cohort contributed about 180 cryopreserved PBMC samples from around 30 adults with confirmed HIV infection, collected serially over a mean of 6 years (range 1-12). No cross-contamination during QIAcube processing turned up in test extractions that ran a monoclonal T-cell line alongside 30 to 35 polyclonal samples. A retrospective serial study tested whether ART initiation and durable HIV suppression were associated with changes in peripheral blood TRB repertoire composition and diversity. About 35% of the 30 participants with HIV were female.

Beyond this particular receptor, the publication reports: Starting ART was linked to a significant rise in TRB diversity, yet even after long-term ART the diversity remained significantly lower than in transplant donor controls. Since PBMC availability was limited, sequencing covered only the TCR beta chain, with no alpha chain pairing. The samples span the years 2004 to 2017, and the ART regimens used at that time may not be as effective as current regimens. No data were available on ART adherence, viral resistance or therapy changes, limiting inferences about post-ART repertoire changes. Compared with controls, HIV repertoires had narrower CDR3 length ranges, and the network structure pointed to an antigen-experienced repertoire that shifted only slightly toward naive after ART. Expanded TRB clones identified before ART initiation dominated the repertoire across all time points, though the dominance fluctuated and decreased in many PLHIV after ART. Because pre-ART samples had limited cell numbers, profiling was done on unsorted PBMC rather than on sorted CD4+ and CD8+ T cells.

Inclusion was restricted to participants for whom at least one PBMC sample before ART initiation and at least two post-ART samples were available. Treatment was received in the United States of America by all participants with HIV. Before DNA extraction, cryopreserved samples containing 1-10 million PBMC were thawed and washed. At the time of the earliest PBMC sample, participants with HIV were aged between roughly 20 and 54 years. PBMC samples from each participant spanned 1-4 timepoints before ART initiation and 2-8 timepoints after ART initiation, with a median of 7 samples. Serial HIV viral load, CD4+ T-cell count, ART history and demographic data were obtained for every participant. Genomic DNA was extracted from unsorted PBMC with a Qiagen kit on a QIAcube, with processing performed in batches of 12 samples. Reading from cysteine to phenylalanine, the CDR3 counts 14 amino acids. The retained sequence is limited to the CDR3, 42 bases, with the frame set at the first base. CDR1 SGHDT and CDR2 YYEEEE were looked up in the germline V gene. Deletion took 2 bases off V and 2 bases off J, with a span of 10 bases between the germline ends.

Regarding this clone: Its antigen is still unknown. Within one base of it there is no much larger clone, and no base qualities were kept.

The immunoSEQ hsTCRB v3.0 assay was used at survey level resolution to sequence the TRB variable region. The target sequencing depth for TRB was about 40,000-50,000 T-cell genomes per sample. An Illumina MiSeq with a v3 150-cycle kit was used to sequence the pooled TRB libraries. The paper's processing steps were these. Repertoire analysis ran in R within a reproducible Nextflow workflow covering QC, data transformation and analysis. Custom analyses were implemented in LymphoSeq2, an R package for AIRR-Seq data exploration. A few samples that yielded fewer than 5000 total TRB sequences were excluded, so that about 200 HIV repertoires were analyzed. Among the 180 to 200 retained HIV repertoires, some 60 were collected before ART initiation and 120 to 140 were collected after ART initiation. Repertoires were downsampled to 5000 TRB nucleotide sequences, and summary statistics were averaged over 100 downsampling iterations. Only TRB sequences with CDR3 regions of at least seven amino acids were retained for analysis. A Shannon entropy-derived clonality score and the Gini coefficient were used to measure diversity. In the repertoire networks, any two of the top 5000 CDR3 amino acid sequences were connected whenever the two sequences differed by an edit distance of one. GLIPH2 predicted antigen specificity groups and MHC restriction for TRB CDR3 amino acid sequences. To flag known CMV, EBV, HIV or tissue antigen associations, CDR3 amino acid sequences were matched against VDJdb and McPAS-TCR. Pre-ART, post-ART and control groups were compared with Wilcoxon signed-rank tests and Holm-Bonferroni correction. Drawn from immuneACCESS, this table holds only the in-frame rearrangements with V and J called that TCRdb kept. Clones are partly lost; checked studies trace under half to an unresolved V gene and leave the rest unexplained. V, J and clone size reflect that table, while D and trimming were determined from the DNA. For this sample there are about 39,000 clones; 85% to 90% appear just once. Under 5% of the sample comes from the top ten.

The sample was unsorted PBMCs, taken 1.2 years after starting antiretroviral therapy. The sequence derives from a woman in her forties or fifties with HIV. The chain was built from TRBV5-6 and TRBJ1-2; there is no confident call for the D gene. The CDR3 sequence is CASSLRPDNYGYTF. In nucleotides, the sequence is TGTGCCAGCAGCTTAAGACCGGACAACTATGGCTACACCTTC.